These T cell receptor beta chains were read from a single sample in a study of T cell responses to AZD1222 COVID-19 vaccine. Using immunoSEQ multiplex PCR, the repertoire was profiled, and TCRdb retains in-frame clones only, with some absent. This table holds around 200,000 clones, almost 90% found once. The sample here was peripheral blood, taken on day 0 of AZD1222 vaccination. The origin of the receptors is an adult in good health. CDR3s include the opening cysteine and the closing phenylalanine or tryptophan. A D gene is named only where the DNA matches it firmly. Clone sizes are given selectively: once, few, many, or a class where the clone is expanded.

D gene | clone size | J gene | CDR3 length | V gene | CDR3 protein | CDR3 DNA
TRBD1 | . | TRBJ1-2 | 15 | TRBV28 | CASRPDRGPGYGYTF | TGTGCCAGCAGACCGGACAGGGGGCCCGGCTATGGCTACACCTTC
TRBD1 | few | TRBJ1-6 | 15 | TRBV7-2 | CASSLVGRGNSPLHF | TGTGCCAGCAGCTTAGTTGGCAGGGGGAATTCACCCCTCCACTTT
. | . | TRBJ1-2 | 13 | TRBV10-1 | CASSAGRVYGYTF | TGCGCCAGCAGCGCGGGACGGGTCTATGGCTACACCTTC
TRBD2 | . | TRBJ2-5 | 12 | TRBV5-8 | CGEIAGAETQYF | TGTGGGGAAATAGCGGGAGCAGAGACCCAGTACTTC
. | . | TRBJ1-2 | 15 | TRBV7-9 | CASSLHGQTPYGYTF | TGTGCCAGCAGCTTACATGGGCAGACCCCCTATGGCTACACCTTC
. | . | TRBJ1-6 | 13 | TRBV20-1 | CNASRDISSPLHF | TGCAATGCTAGTAGGGACATCAGCTCACCCCTCCACTTT
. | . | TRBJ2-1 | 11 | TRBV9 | CAWEAGDEQFF | TGTGCCTGGGAGGCAGGGGATGAGCAGTTCTTC
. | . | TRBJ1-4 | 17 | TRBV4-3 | CASSQDRGMAVAEKLFF | TGCGCCAGCAGCCAAGATAGGGGGATGGCAGTCGCTGAAAAACTGTTTTTT
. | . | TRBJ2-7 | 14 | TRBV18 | CASSPIQGGHEQYF | TGTGCCAGCTCACCAATCCAGGGCGGCCACGAGCAGTACTTC
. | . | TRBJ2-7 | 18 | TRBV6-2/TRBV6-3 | CASSYSGVELFQYYEQYF | TGTGCCAGCAGTTACTCGGGGGTTGAGTTGTTCCAATACTACGAGCAGTACTTC
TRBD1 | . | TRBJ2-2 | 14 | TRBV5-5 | CASSYRGRTGELFF | TGTGCCAGCAGCTACAGGGGTAGGACCGGGGAGCTGTTTTTT
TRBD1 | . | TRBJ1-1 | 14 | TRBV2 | CASKGAKGGTEAFF | TGTGCCAGCAAGGGGGCCAAAGGAGGGACTGAAGCTTTCTTT
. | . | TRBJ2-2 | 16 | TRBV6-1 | CASTERAGLNTGELFF | TGTGCCAGCACTGAACGAGCAGGGTTGAACACCGGGGAGCTGTTTTTT
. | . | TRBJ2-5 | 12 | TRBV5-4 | CASSLSRETQYF | TGTGCCAGCAGCTTGTCCCGGGAGACCCAGTACTTC
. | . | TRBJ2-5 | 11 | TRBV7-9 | CASSPVGTQYF | TGTGCCAGCAGCCCGGTGGGGACCCAGTACTTC
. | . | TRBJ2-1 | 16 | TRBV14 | CASSPPLGRVYNEQFF | TGTGCCAGCAGCCCACCTTTAGGGCGTGTCTACAATGAGCAGTTCTTC
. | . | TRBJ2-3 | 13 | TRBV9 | CASSVEIADTQYF | TGTGCCAGCAGCGTAGAGATAGCGGATACGCAGTATTTT
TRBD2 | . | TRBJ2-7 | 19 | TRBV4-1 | CASSQVVGTSGYFSYEQYF | TGCGCCAGCAGCCAAGTGGTGGGGACTAGCGGGTATTTTTCCTACGAGCAGTACTTC
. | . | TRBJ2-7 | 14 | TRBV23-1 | CASSRGSSSYEQYF | TGCGCCAGCAGTCGGGGTAGTAGCTCCTACGAGCAGTACTTC
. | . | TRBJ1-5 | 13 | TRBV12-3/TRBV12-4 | CASSPGSNQPQHF | TGTGCCAGCAGCCCCGGGAGCAATCAGCCCCAGCATTTT
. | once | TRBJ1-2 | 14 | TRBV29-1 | CSVERQTTNYGYTF | TGCAGCGTTGAAAGGCAGACGACTAACTATGGCTACACCTTC
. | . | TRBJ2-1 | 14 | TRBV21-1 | CASRSGSSYNEQFF | TGTGCCAGCAGAAGCGGGAGCTCCTACAATGAGCAGTTCTTC
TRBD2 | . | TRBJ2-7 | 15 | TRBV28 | CASSGGSGGTYEQYF | TGTGCCAGCAGCGGGGGGAGCGGGGGGACCTACGAGCAGTACTTC
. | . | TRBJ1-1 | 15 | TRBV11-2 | CASSLEPGGNTEAFF | TGTGCCAGCAGCTTAGAACCGGGTGGTAACACTGAAGCTTTCTTT
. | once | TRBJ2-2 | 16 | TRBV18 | CASSTQPDRNTGELFF | TGTGCCAGCTCAACCCAACCGGACAGGAACACCGGGGAGCTGTTTTTT
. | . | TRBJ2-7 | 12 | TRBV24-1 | CATSEQGDEQYF | TGTGCCACCAGTGAACAGGGCGACGAGCAGTACTTC
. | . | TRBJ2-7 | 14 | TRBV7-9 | CASSPLARVDEQYF | TGTGCCAGCAGCCCCCTGGCGCGGGTCGACGAGCAGTACTTC
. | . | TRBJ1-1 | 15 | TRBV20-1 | CSASGTMAGNTEAFF | TGCAGTGCTAGTGGGACCATGGCGGGGAACACTGAAGCTTTCTTT
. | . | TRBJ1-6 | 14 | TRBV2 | CASYGSSYNSPLHF | TGTGCCAGCTACGGGAGCTCCTATAATTCACCCCTCCACTTT
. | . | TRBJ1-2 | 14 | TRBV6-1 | CASSERGGFYGYTF | TGTGCCAGCAGTGAAAGAGGGGGGTTCTATGGCTACACCTTC
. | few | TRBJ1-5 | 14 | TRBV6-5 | CASSGLTGNQPQHF | TGTGCCAGCAGCGGACTTACCGGGAATCAGCCCCAGCATTTT
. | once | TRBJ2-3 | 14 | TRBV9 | CASSVLASTDTQYF | TGTGCCAGCAGCGTACTAGCTTCAACAGATACGCAGTATTTT
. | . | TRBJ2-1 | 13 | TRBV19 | CASSRQDGNEQFF | TGTGCCAGTAGTAGACAAGACGGCAATGAGCAGTTCTTC
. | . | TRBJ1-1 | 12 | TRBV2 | CASLGGNTEAFF | TGTGCCAGCCTGGGGGGGAACACTGAAGCTTTCTTT
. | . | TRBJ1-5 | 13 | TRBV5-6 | CASSLSMAQPQHF | TGTGCCAGCAGCTTGTCGATGGCGCAGCCCCAGCATTTT
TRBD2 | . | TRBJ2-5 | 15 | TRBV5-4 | CASSFSGGRQETQYF | TGTGCCAGCAGCTTCAGCGGGGGTCGTCAAGAGACCCAGTACTTC
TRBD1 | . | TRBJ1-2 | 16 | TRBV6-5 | CASSYGVQGAGYGYTF | TGTGCCAGCAGTTACGGTGTACAGGGGGCAGGGTATGGCTACACCTTC
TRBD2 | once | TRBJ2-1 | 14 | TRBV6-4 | CASSDSGGNNEQFF | TGTGCCAGCAGTGACTCGGGAGGGAACAATGAGCAGTTCTTC
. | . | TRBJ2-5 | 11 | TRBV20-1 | CSARVGQTQYF | TGCAGTGCTAGGGTGGGTCAGACCCAGTACTTC
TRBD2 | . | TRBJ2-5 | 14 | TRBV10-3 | CAILGLAEQETQYF | TGTGCCATCTTGGGACTAGCGGAACAAGAGACCCAGTACTTC
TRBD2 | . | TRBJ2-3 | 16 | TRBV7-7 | CASSLGGTRSTDTQYF | TGTGCTAGCAGCTTAGGGGGGACTAGGAGCACAGATACGCAGTATTTT
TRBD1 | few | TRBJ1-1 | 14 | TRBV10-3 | CAIRRDSMNTEAFF | TGTGCCATCAGACGGGACAGCATGAACACTGAAGCTTTCTTT
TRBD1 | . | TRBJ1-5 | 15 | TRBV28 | CASSLQQGMRQPQHF | TGTGCCAGCAGCCTCCAACAGGGGATGAGGCAGCCCCAGCATTTT
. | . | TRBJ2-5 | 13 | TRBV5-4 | CASSAEQEETQYF | TGTGCCAGCAGCGCAGAACAAGAAGAGACCCAGTACTTC
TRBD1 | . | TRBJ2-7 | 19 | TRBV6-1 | CASSENRGDLNAVTYEQYF | TGTGCCAGCAGTGAAAACAGGGGGGACCTTAACGCCGTAACCTACGAGCAGTACTTC
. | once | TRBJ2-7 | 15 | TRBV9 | CASSVLGDNSYEQYF | TGTGCCAGCAGCGTGTTAGGGGACAACTCCTACGAGCAGTACTTC
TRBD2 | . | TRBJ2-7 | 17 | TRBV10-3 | CAISETGTSGRAGEQYF | TGTGCCATCAGTGAGACCGGGACTAGCGGGAGGGCCGGCGAGCAGTACTTC
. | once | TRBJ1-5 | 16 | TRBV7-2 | CASSLRGGYSNQPQHF | TGTGCCAGCAGCCTCCGAGGGGGTTATAGCAATCAGCCCCAGCATTTT
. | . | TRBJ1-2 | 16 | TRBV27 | CASSLLPPGLGYGYTF | TGTGCCAGCAGTTTGCTCCCCCCAGGTTTGGGCTATGGCTACACCTTC
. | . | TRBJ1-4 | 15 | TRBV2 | CASSEGRVREEKLFF | TGTGCCAGCAGTGAAGGCAGGGTTCGTGAGGAAAAACTGTTTTTT
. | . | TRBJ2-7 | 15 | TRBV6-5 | CASSYSRRSSYEQYF | TGTGCCAGCAGTTACAGCCGTAGAAGCTCCTACGAGCAGTACTTC
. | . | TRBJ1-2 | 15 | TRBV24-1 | CATSDPTLANYGYTF | TGTGCCACCAGTGATCCCACCTTAGCTAACTATGGCTACACCTTC
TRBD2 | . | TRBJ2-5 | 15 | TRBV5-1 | CASSLARGVEETQYF | TGCGCCAGCAGCTTGGCCCGGGGGGTAGAAGAGACCCAGTACTTC
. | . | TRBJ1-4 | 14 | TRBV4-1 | CASSQTATNEKLFF | TGCGCCAGCAGCCAAACAGCAACTAATGAAAAACTGTTTTTT
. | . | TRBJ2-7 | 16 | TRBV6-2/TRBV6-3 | CASSYQTGTGSYEQYF | TGTGCCAGCAGTTACCAAACAGGGACGGGCTCCTACGAGCAGTACTTC
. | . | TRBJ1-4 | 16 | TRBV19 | CASSMGWAATNEKLFF | TGTGCCAGTAGTATGGGATGGGCCGCAACTAATGAAAAACTGTTTTTT
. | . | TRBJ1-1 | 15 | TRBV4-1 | CASSHTRGGNTEAFF | TGCGCCAGCAGCCACACCAGGGGAGGGAACACTGAAGCTTTCTTT
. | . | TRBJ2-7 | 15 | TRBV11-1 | CASRIPGHLIYEQYF | TGTGCCAGCAGGATTCCGGGACATCTGATCTACGAGCAGTACTTC
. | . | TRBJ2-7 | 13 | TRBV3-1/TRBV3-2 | CASSQVRAYEQYF | TGTGCCAGCAGCCAGGTTCGGGCGTACGAGCAGTACTTC